This T cell receptor (beta chain) was found in a study of T cell responses to AZD1222 COVID-19 vaccine. Trimming cost V 2 bases and J 3 bases; bases outside gene matches: 4. The CDR3 runs 15 residues. In germline, CDR1 is SGHKS, CDR2 YYEKEE (reference sequence). The protocol was immunoSEQ multiplex PCR, while the TCRdb copy is restricted to in-frame clones and leaves out a portion. The data show about 120,000 clones, 90% seen once. The sequencing here drew on peripheral blood, taken on day 0 of AZD1222 vaccination. This receptor was obtained from an adult in good health. This chain joins TRBV5-5 and TRBJ2-7, with 11 bases lining up with TRBD1. The CDR3 region has the DNA TGTGCCAGCAGCTTTTCGGGACAGGGGGACTACGAGCAGTACTTC. This translates into CASSFSGQGDYEQYF.